This T cell receptor (beta chain) was obtained from a study of OX40 agonist ivuxolimab in advanced cancers. The overall study: The diagnoses of dose-escalation patients were hepatocellular carcinoma, melanoma, renal cell or head and neck cancer. From roughly 23 to 85 years was the age range, with a mean of approximately 58 years, and about 83% were male.

Generated by immunoSEQ multiplex PCR, the TCRdb table keeps only in-frame clones and is missing some. The sample shows 45,000 or so clones, 80% of them seen only once. Points on this clone: Its antigen is unidentified.

Trimming cost V 6 bases and J 10 bases, with 18 bases left between them. CDR1 is SNHLY, CDR2 FYNNEI, per germline. CDR3 length: 14 amino acids. The study, taken as a whole, reports: Expanded clones tended on average to be more numerous among CD8+ T cells than CD4+. At 0.1-3.0 mg/kg, partial responders had clonal expansion among the lowest observed.

Sequences were derived from CD4+ or CD8+ T cells sorted from blood, sampled in a trial of the OX40 agonist ivuxolimab. The sequence was obtained from an adult with an advanced solid tumor such as melanoma, head and neck, liver or kidney cancer. The chain links TRBV2 to TRBJ1-4, with a possible D match to TRBD1 (5 bases). The CDR3 DNA reads as TGTGCCAGCAGCTCACAGGAGTCGGAAATAAAACTGTTTTTT. Translating it yields CASSSQESEIKLFF.